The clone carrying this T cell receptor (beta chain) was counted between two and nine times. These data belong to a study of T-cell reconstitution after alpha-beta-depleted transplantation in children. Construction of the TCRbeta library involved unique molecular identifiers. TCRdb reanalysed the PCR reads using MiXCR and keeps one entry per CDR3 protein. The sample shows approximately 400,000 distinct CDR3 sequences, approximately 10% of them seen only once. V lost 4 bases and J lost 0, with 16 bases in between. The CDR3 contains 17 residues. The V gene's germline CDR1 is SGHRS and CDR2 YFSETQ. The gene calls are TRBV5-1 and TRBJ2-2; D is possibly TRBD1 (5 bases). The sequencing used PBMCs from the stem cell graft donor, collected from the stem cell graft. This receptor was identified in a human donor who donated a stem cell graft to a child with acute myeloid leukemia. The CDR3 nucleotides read TGCGCCAGCAGCCCCTATCCCGACAGCGCGAACACCGGGGAGCTGTTTTTT. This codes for CASSPYPDSANTGELFF.